Listed here are 15 T cell receptor beta chains from one sample, sequenced in a study of spatial heterogeneity in lung cancer (dated by TCRdb to 2018 to 2020). The study at large found these results: The tumor nonsynonymous mutation count correlated with the number of expanded intratumoral alpha and beta TCRs.

Explained via the paper, the time point label denotes: sample taken at primary tumor resection. Receptor amplification or capture employed 5' RACE. The instrument was a NextSeq 500. TCRdb handled the public reads itself, with Q25 trimming in fastp and clone calling in MiXCR, and kept productive beta chains. Rows matching on CDR3 protein sequence are summarized as one entry with the most common DNA and genes. Counted in this sample were 2,500 or so distinct CDR3 sequences; 1.4% of them appeared once. The ten largest clones represent about 10% of the sample. No antigens are known for them. This material consisted of lung tumor tissue, taken at surgery. These TCRs come from a male donor with early-stage non-small cell lung cancer.

The chain uses TRBV4-2 and TRBJ2-7; 8 bases are a match to TRBD2. The V segment lost 4 bases and the J segment 2 bases; nucleotides outside the gene matches: 7. The germline gives CDR1 LGHNA, CDR2 YNFKEQ. The length of the CDR3 is 15 residues. CDR3 bases: TGTGCCAGCAGCCCGGGGGGGGGGAGGACCTACGAGCAGTACGTC. It yields the protein CASSPGGGRTYEQYV.

This clonotype was picked up a small number of times. This chain connects TRBV5-1 to TRBJ1-1; TRBD1 might be the D (5 bases). With 1 base removed from V and 4 bases from J, the gap between germline ends came to 8 bases. The CDR3 loop spans 13 amino acids. CDR1 and CDR2 (germline): SGHRS, YFSETQ. The CDR3 DNA reads TGCGCCAGCAGCTTGTGGGGGGGCACTGAAGCTTTCTTT. It is translated as CASSLWGGTEAFF.

By share, this clonotype ranks as medium-sized. The chain has TRBV27 and TRBJ1-4; D is possibly TRBD1 (5 bases). The CDR3 runs 17 residues. Germline V CDR1 and CDR2: MNHEY, SMNVEV (reference sequence). The ends were cut back, 0 bases at V and 11 bases at J, with 22 bases in the middle. CDR3 nucleotide sequence: TGTGCCAGCAGTTTATCCGTTTTCCGGGGCCGTATGGGTAAACTGTTTTTT. Translation gives CASSLSVFRGRMGKLFF.

This clonotype was detected ten times or more. This chain links TRBV6-5 with TRBJ1-5, with TRBD1 matching over 12 bases. Trimming at V came to 5 bases and at J to 5 bases, leaving 10 bases not matched to a gene. The germline gives CDR1 MNHEY, CDR2 SVGAGI. CDR3 length equals 17 residues. The CDR3 is CASSPRDRGLRDQPQHF. The CDR3 region has the DNA TGTGCCAGCAGTCCCAGGGACAGGGGGCTTAGAGATCAGCCCCAGCATTTT.

Relative to its sample, this clonotype is medium-sized. The J gene is TRBJ2-7, the V gene TRBV7-9, with 7 bases aligning to TRBD1. CDR1 is SEHNR, CDR2 FQNEAQ, per germline (reference sequence). There are 14 residues in the CDR3. V dropped 4 bases and J dropped 4; count of bases not matched to a gene: 7. The CDR3 region is CASSSQGVSYEQYV. The CDR3 region has the DNA TGTGCCAGCAGCTCGCAGGGGGTTTCTTACGAGCAGTACGTC.

This clonotype was recorded many times. The V and J genes are TRBV6-1 and TRBJ2-3; 9 positions match TRBD1. With V trimmed by 1 base and J by 9 bases, 2 bases remained unmatched. The CDR3 covers 13 residues. Germline CDR1 and CDR2: MNHNS and SASEGT. The chain's CDR3 is CASSEVGTGTQYF. DNA of the CDR3: TGTGCCAGCAGTGAAGTTGGGACAGGGACGCAGTATTTT.

In its sample, this clonotype ranks as medium-sized. The chain couples TRBV12-3 or TRBV12-4 to TRBJ2-7, with D possibly being TRBD1 (6 bases). Trimming stripped 5 bases from V and 3 bases from J, with 14 bases between. The CDR3 length is 14 residues. CDR3 sequence reads: CASSLQGHLYEQYF. CDR3 sequence (DNA): TGTGCCAGCAGTCTCCAGGGACACCTCTACGAGCAGTACTTC.

By proportion, this clonotype is medium-sized. V usage is TRBV6-1 and J usage is TRBJ2-2; possibly TRBD2 for D (5 bases). This CDR3 spans 15 amino acids. Trimming stripped 2 bases from V and 4 bases from J, with 11 bases between. Germline CDR1 and CDR2: MNHNS and SASEGT. Written as DNA, the CDR3 is TGTGCCAGCAGTGAACGAGCGGCGGGCACCGGGGAGCTGTTTTTT. Translated: CASSERAAGTGELFF.

By frequency in the sample, this clonotype is medium-sized. The chain links TRBV9 to TRBJ1-3; 9 nucleotides align to TRBD1. V was clipped by 3 bases and J by 4 bases; unmatched bases: 5. The germline V gene has CDR1 SGDLS and CDR2 YYNGEE. This CDR3 has 15 amino acids. CDR3 region: CASSAGQGRGNTIYF. The CDR3 DNA is TGTGCCAGCAGCGCAGGACAGGGGCGAGGAAACACCATATATTTT.

Relative to its sample, this clonotype is medium-sized. The genes are TRBV6-1 and TRBJ2-3; D is unresolved. This CDR3 is 17 amino acids long. Germline assignment: CDR1 MNHNS and CDR2 SASEGT. V lost 1 base, J lost 0 bases, and 14 bases lay in between. The DNA of the CDR3 is TGTGCCAGCAGTGAAGTCGGCAGCCTCTCTAGCACAGATACGCAGTATTTT. Translating it yields CASSEVGSLSSTDTQYF.

Relative to its sample, this clonotype is medium-sized (0.01 to 0.1%). This chain joins TRBV12-3 or TRBV12-4 and TRBJ2-5, with D unresolved. The V and J ends lost 6 bases and 1 base respectively, with 12 bases between them. The CDR3 is made up of 14 amino acids. CDR3: CASSLPGSQETQYF. In DNA form, the CDR3 reads TGTGCCAGCAGCCTTCCCGGGTCCCAAGAGACCCAGTACTTC.

This clonotype is medium-sized (0.01 to 0.1%) in the sample. V usage is TRBV2 and J usage is TRBJ1-6, with 8 bases that match TRBD1. Trimming at V came to 3 bases and at J to 9 bases, leaving 7 bases not matched to a gene. The germline gives CDR1 SNHLY, CDR2 FYNNEI. This CDR3 has 15 residues. CDR3 amino acids: CASSDTGTGSSPLHF. The CDR3 bases are TGTGCCAGCAGTGATACCGGGACAGGTAGTTCACCCCTCCACTTT.

This clonotype was seen many times. The chain couples TRBV20-1 to TRBJ2-5; D may be TRBD1 (7 bases). This CDR3 contains 15 residues. Per germline, CDR1 DFQATT and CDR2 SNEGSKA (reference sequence). V gave up 0 bases and J gave up 5 bases, with 16 bases separating them. CDR3 nucleotide sequence: TGCAGTGCTAGAGATGGGCAGGGGGGAGGCGAGACCCAGTACTTC. This gives the protein CSARDGQGGGETQYF.

By sample share, this clonotype is medium-sized. This sequence joins TRBV2 and TRBJ2-5; TRBD2 might be the D (7 bases). Germline-derived CDR1 and CDR2 are SNHLY and FYNNEI. V was shortened by 2 bases and J by 6 bases, with 16 bases between the two germline ends. The CDR3 covers 15 residues. The CDR3 sequence: CASSETGGPGKTQYF. The CDR3 coding sequence is TGTGCCAGCAGTGAAACGGGGGGCCCCGGGAAGACCCAGTACTTC.

Within the sample, this clonotype is medium-sized. V gene TRBV7-2 combines with J gene TRBJ2-2; no clear D gene. The CDR3 is 12 residues long. Germline V lookup: CDR1 SGHTA, CDR2 FQGNSA. The ends were cut back, 6 bases at V and 7 bases at J, with 9 bases in the middle. CDR3 nucleotides: TGTGCCAGCAGTCTCAATGTCGGGGAGCTGTTTTTT. Residues: CASSLNVGELFF.